Listed below are T cell receptor beta chains from one sample, sequenced in a study of PD-1 blockade in classical Hodgkin lymphoma. Profiled with immunoSEQ multiplex PCR; TCRdb holds only in-frame clones, not every one. The top ten clones hold about 25% of a sample with roughly 14,000 clones, 60% to 80% of them seen once. Here the sequenced sample was peripheral blood mononuclear cells (PBMCs), taken before the second cycle of nivolumab. The receptors here all came from a human donor with classical Hodgkin lymphoma. Both conserved end residues are trimmed from each CDR3.

V gene	CDR3 length	J gene	CDR3 protein
TRBV5-1	12	TRBJ2-7	ASSFSGTAYEQY
TRBV7-2	11	TRBJ1-1	ASSFFWVPEAF
TRBV6-6	11	TRBJ2-2	ASRMTPTGELF
TRBV5-1	12	TRBJ1-2	ASGLDLTGGGYT
TRBV6-1	11	TRBJ1-5	ASSEQGYQPQH
TRBV7-6	12	TRBJ2-1	ARRSEYGFNEQF
TRBV2	12	TRBJ2-2	ASKGQGDTGELF
TRBV6-5	11	TRBJ1-6	ASSYRVLSPLH
TRBV7-8	13	TRBJ2-7	ASSLYDGGLGEQY
TRBV6-5	11	TRBJ1-5	ASSEEGLQPQH
TRBV10-2	13	TRBJ1-2	ASRETTGFVYGYT
TRBV19	10	TRBJ1-1	ASNAGSTEAF
TRBV12-5	14	TRBJ2-2	ASGLVETVNTGELF
TRBV7-6	17	TRBJ2-7	ASSLAPRLAGGTQSEQY
TRBV5-1	12	TRBJ1-2	ASSLVEAGRGYT
TRBV10-2	11	TRBJ2-3	ASRTPNTDTQY
TRBV5-4	13	TRBJ2-2	ASSVGQRNAGELF
TRBV7-2	15	TRBJ2-1	ASSDTRRKSSYNEQF
TRBV5-6	12	TRBJ2-3	ASSLGGAGDTQY
TRBV7-2	12	.	ASTPVRGDYEQY
TRBV11-2	14	TRBJ2-1	ASSFRGGLSYNEQF
TRBV6-5	14	TRBJ2-1	ASSYRAMSSYNEQF
TRBV10-2	12	TRBJ1-6	ASSEDGLNSPLH
TRBV4-2	13	TRBJ2-7	ASSQAAGPSYEQY
TRBV29-1	11	TRBJ1-2	SVVEAMGYGYT
TRBV5-4	11	TRBJ1-2	ASSLEDNYGYT
TRBV7-6	13	TRBJ2-1	ASSPGTGGRNEQF
TRBV10-1	14	TRBJ1-1	ASSESRYRKNTEAF
TRBV7-8	13	TRBJ2-5	ASSSSGGAQETQY
TRBV6-5	14	TRBJ2-7	ASSLADSRLSYEQY
TRBV5-1	12	TRBJ1-3	ASSFSQGVSTIY
TRBV5-4	13	TRBJ1-6	ASSSWAVYNSPLH
TRBV7-8	13	TRBJ1-6	ASSWDRGYNSPLH
TRBV5-1	18	TRBJ2-6	ASRHLEGTHKHSGANVLT
TRBV9	15	TRBJ2-3	ASSPHKFGVSADTQY
TRBV29-1	14	TRBJ1-5	SKLPLQGYSNQPQH
TRBV10-2	11	TRBJ2-2	ASSWQSTGELF
TRBV9	15	TRBJ1-6	ASSVEGRVSYNSPLH
TRBV10-3	9	TRBJ2-1	AIRGTGTQF